The T cell receptor (beta chain) under discussion was sequenced for a study of siplizumab effects on memory and regulatory T cells. In germline, CDR1 is SGHVS, CDR2 FNYEAQ. CDR3 length: 14 residues. Sequences were generated from unstimulated naive, memory, effector memory and TEMRA subsets in three donor pairs. Notes on this clone: One end of the junction does not line up with germline, which may come from a read error.

Per sample, 10^5 or so TCR templates underwent assay. Sequencing used immunoSEQ multiplex PCR; TCRdb keeps in-frame clones, though not all of them. The table lists about 52,000 clones, about 97% of them singletons. The receptor comes from a human donor in good health. Sequenced sample: naive CD4+ T cells sorted from blood. The genes are TRBV7-6 and TRBJ1-5, with D unresolved. The CDR3 sequence is CASSLGPSNQPRHF. The CDR3 coding sequence is TGTGCCAGCAGCTTAGGACCTAGCAATCAGCCCCGGCATTTT.